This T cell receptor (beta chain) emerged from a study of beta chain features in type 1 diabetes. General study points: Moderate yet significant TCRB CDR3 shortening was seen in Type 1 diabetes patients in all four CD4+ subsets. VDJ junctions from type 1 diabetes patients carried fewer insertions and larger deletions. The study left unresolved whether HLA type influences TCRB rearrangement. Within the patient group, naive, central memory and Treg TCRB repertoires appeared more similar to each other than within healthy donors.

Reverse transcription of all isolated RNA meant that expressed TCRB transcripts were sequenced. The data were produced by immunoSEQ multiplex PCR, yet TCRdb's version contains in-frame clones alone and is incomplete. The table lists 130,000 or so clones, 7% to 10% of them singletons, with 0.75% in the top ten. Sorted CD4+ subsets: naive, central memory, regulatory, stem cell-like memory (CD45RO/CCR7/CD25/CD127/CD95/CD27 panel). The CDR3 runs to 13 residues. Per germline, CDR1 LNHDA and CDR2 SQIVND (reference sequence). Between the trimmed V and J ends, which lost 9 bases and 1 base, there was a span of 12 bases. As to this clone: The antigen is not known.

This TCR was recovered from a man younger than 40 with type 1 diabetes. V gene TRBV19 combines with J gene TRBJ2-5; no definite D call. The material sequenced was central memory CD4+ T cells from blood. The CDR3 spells CASSARVQETQYF. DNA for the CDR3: TGTGCCAGCTCAGCCCGGGTCCAAGAGACCCAGTACTTC.